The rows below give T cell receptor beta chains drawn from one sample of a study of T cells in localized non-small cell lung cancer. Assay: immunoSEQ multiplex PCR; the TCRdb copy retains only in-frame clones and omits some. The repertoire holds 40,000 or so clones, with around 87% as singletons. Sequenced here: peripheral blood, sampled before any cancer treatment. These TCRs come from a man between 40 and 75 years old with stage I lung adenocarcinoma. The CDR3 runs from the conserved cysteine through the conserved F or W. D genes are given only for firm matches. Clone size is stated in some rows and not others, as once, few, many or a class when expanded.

CASSSGTGASKSSYNEQFF | TGCGCCAGCAGCTCCGGGACAGGGGCTTCGAAGAGCTCCTACAATGAGCAGTTCTTC | . | TRBJ2-1 | TRBV5-1 | TRBD1
CASSWGGRGEQFF | TGTGCCAGCAGTTGGGGAGGGCGTGGTGAGCAGTTCTTC | . | TRBJ2-1 | TRBV28 | TRBD2
CSARRDRTEAFF | TGCAGCGCAAGGCGGGACCGGACTGAAGCTTTCTTT | . | TRBJ1-1 | TRBV29-1 | .
CASSGQGMGGYTF | TGTGCCAGCAGTGGACAGGGGATGGGTGGCTACACCTTC | . | TRBJ1-2 | TRBV2 | TRBD1
CASSQDRNNPADTQYF | TGTGCCAGCAGCCAAGATCGGAACAACCCTGCAGATACGCAGTATTTT | . | TRBJ2-3 | TRBV4-2 | .
CASSLLSNEQYF | TGTGCCAGCAGTTTACTCTCCAACGAGCAGTACTTC | . | TRBJ2-7 | TRBV28 | .
CASSYSIGGADTQYF | TGTGCCAGCAGTTACTCGATAGGAGGGGCAGATACGCAGTATTTT | . | TRBJ2-3 | TRBV6-5 | .
CASSGPETGGYEQYF | TGTGCCAGCAGTGGACCTGAGACAGGGGGCTACGAGCAGTACTTC | . | TRBJ2-7 | TRBV28 | TRBD1
CASRTVTANEKLFF | TGTGCCAGCAGAACAGTTACGGCTAATGAAAAACTGTTTTTT | . | TRBJ1-4 | TRBV6-8 | .
CASSPKVGTGVSTDTQYF | TGTGCCAGCTCACCAAAGGTTGGGACAGGAGTTAGCACAGATACGCAGTATTTT | . | TRBJ2-3 | TRBV18 | TRBD1
CSGVVNEKLFF | TGCAGTGGGGTCGTTAATGAAAAACTGTTTTTT | . | TRBJ1-4 | TRBV20-1 | .
CASSPSGRDYNEQFF | TGTGCCAGCAGCCCTAGTGGCAGGGACTACAATGAGCAGTTCTTC | few | TRBJ2-1 | TRBV9 | .
CASSPGPLYSGNTIYF | TGTGCCAGCAGCCCGGGACCGCTCTACTCTGGAAACACCATATATTTT | . | TRBJ1-3 | TRBV11-2 | .
CASSPSGTSGVETQYF | TGTGCCAGCAGCCCATCCGGGACTAGCGGAGTAGAGACCCAGTACTTC | once | TRBJ2-5 | TRBV4-2 | TRBD2
CASSSDHTDTHTQYF | TGTGCCAGCAGTTCGGATCATACTGACACTCATACGCAGTATTTT | . | TRBJ2-3 | TRBV13 | .
CASSIGRWSNQPQHF | TGTGCCAGTAGTATCGGACGATGGAGCAATCAGCCCCAGCATTTT | . | TRBJ1-5 | TRBV19 | .
CASSLGLAGRYSAETQYF | TGTGCCAGCAGCTTAGGGCTAGCGGGACGATACTCGGCAGAGACCCAGTACTTC | . | TRBJ2-5 | TRBV11-3 | TRBD2
CASSPSDYYGYTF | TGTGCCAGCTCACCTTCGGACTACTATGGCTACACCTTC | . | TRBJ1-2 | TRBV18 | .
CASSLAGRGYYEQYF | TGTGCCAGCAGCCTAGCGGGTAGGGGATACTACGAGCAGTACTTC | . | TRBJ2-7 | TRBV27 | TRBD2
CASSSFEGQGYYEQYF | TGTGCCAGCAGCTCCTTCGAGGGACAGGGCTACTACGAGCAGTACTTC | . | TRBJ2-7 | TRBV7-9 | TRBD1
CARSLGYGEQFF | TGTGCCAGAAGCTTGGGCTACGGTGAGCAGTTCTTC | . | TRBJ2-1 | TRBV5-3 | .
CSVEGLGDTQYF | TGCAGCGTTGAAGGCTTAGGGGATACGCAGTATTTT | . | TRBJ2-3 | TRBV29-1 | .
CASSLQPRLDSQFGYTF | TGTGCCAGCAGCTTACAGCCCCGCCTCGATTCACAGTTTGGCTACACCTTC | . | TRBJ1-2 | TRBV7-9 | .
CASSQDSAAGGETQYF | TGCGCCAGCAGCCAAGACTCGGCGGCAGGGGGAGAGACCCAGTACTTC | . | TRBJ2-5 | TRBV4-3 | TRBD1
CASSEALSGIEKLFF | TGTGCCAGCAGTGAAGCGCTTTCAGGCATTGAAAAACTGTTTTTT | . | TRBJ1-4 | TRBV2 | .
CASTPTAVTITTEAFF | TGTGCCAGCACTCCGACAGCGGTGACAATAACCACTGAAGCTTTCTTT | . | TRBJ1-1 | TRBV9 | .
CASSFPTGGNTEAFF | TGTGCCAGCAGCTTTCCGACAGGGGGCAACACTGAAGCTTTCTTT | . | TRBJ1-1 | TRBV7-9 | TRBD1
CASSFQGWEQFF | TGTGCCAGCAGCTTCCAGGGTTGGGAGCAGTTCTTC | . | TRBJ2-1 | TRBV7-8 | .
CAISTRSTSGGGEQFF | TGTGCCATCTCTACTCGCTCTACTAGCGGTGGTGGTGAGCAGTTCTTC | . | TRBJ2-1 | TRBV10-3 | TRBD2
CASSQNLAGVGYGYTF | TGCGCCAGCAGCCAAAATCTCGCTGGGGTAGGGTATGGCTACACCTTC | . | TRBJ1-2 | TRBV4-1 | .
CASSSRQGTPYEQYF | TGTGCCAGCAGTTCACGACAGGGCACCCCCTACGAGCAGTACTTC | . | TRBJ2-7 | TRBV28 | TRBD1
CASSLGGTEQFF | TGCGCCAGCAGCTTGGGAGGTACTGAGCAGTTCTTC | . | TRBJ2-1 | TRBV5-1 | .
CASSQDSLAYEQYF | TGTGCCAGCAGCCAAGACTCACTAGCCTACGAGCAGTACTTC | . | TRBJ2-7 | TRBV14 | .
CASSLAESGRNIQYF | TGTGCCAGCAGCTTAGCGGAAAGCGGTCGAAACATTCAGTACTTC | once | TRBJ2-4 | TRBV7-9 | .
CASSQAVTQYF | TGTGCCAGCAGCCAAGCGGTTACGCAGTATTTT | . | TRBJ2-3 | TRBV14 | .
CASSLPGAGTYEQYF | TGTGCCAGCAGTTTACCGGGGGCAGGGACCTACGAGCAGTACTTC | . | TRBJ2-7 | TRBV28 | .
CASSLGTGTLYF | TGTGCCAGCAGCCTCGGAACCGGGACGTTATATTTC | . | TRBJ2-7 | TRBV7-2 | .
CASSYGASSYEQYF | TGTGCCAGCAGTTACGGCGCTAGCTCCTACGAGCAGTACTTC | . | TRBJ2-7 | TRBV6-6 | .
CASSRVGGSGYGYTF | TGTGCCAGCAGTCGGGTGGGGGGATCCGGCTATGGCTACACCTTC | few | TRBJ1-2 | TRBV27 | .
CASRRTGGSNQPQHF | TGTGCCAGCAGGCGTACAGGGGGCAGCAATCAGCCCCAGCATTTT | . | TRBJ1-5 | TRBV7-8 | TRBD1
CASSLVPQGNQPQHF | TGTGCCAGCAGCTTAGTTCCACAGGGGAATCAGCCCCAGCATTTT | . | TRBJ1-5 | TRBV7-2 | TRBD1
CAISGDSEGYTF | TGTGCCATCAGTGGGGACAGTGAGGGCTACACCTTC | . | TRBJ1-2 | TRBV10-3 | TRBD1
CASATQGVGTEAFF | TGTGCCAGCGCGACGCAGGGGGTAGGCACTGAAGCTTTCTTT | . | TRBJ1-1 | TRBV21-1 | .
CASTLGQGLYEQYF | TGTGCCAGCACCCTAGGACAGGGCCTCTACGAGCAGTACTTC | . | TRBJ2-7 | TRBV28 | TRBD1
CASSFRQGADTGELFF | TGTGCCAGCAGCTTTAGACAGGGGGCGGACACCGGGGAGCTGTTTTTT | . | TRBJ2-2 | TRBV11-3 | TRBD1
CAIRSGQNTEAFF | TGTGCCATCAGATCGGGACAGAACACTGAAGCTTTCTTT | once | TRBJ1-1 | TRBV10-3 | .
CASSSLFSAGGDLGQFF | TGTGCCAGCAGCTCCCTATTCTCAGCGGGAGGGGACCTGGGGCAGTTCTTC | . | TRBJ2-1 | TRBV7-9 | TRBD2
CASSGQSNTEAFF | TGTGCCAGCTCCGGACAGTCGAACACTGAAGCTTTCTTT | . | TRBJ1-1 | TRBV18 | .
CASGEYTDTQYF | TGTGCCAGCGGGGAATACACAGATACGCAGTATTTT | few | TRBJ2-3 | TRBV27 | .
CASSQDRTFVGELFF | TGCGCCAGCAGCCAAGACAGAACGTTCGTCGGGGAGCTGTTTTTT | once | TRBJ2-2 | TRBV4-1 | .
CASSLYGGAGQPQHF | TGTGCCAGCAGTCTTTACGGGGGGGCAGGTCAGCCCCAGCATTTT | . | TRBJ1-5 | TRBV6-5 | .
CASSRGTSVTDTQYF | TGCGCCAGCAGCAGGGGGACTAGCGTAACAGATACGCAGTATTTT | . | TRBJ2-3 | TRBV5-1 | TRBD2
CASSSYRGRNEKLFF | TGCGCCAGCAGCTCTTACAGGGGCCGTAATGAAAAACTGTTTTTT | . | TRBJ1-4 | TRBV5-1 | TRBD1
CASSPPKLAGNEQFF | TGTGCCAGCTCACCACCGAAACTAGCGGGAAATGAGCAGTTCTTC | . | TRBJ2-1 | TRBV18 | TRBD2
CSVVGLNEKLFF | TGCAGCGTTGTTGGGTTAAATGAAAAACTGTTTTTT | . | TRBJ1-4 | TRBV29-1 | .
CASSVLPGVTDTQYF | TGTGCCAGCAGTGTACTACCTGGGGTTACAGATACGCAGTATTTT | . | TRBJ2-3 | TRBV27 | .